Presented here are 10 T cell receptor beta chains from one specimen sequenced in a study of T cell responses to AZD1222 COVID-19 vaccine. Clones were sequenced by immunoSEQ multiplex PCR, and TCRdb holds only the in-frame ones, with some missing. This sample has approximately 73,000 clones, with roughly four fifths found just once. Material: peripheral blood, obtained on day 0 of AZD1222 vaccination. The receptors shown here come from an adult in good health.

This clone was seen more than once but under ten times. The gene calls are TRBV5-6 and TRBJ2-7; possible D gene TRBD1, 5 bases. Germline lookup yields CDR1 SGHDT and CDR2 YYEEEE. CDR3 size: 13 residues. The V gene lost 4 bases and the J gene lost 11 bases, with 19 bases spanning the gap. The CDR3 is CASSDQWTRKEYF. The CDR3 coding sequence is TGTGCCAGCAGCGACCAATGGACAAGAAAGGAGTACTTC.

This clone was seen a few times. The genes are TRBV7-9 and TRBJ1-2; the D is unclear. In germline, CDR1 is SEHNR, CDR2 FQNEAQ (reference sequence). V was cut by 0 bases and J by 6 bases, with 8 bases left in between. The CDR3 covers 13 residues. In DNA form, the CDR3 reads TGTGCCAGCAGCTTAGCCACGAGGCATGGCTACACCTTC. It specifies CASSLATRHGYTF.

V usage is TRBV4-1 and J usage is TRBJ2-2; D is unclear. The CDR3 covers 13 residues. CDR1 MGHRA and CDR2 YSYEKL come from the germline V gene. V was clipped by 4 bases and J by 7 bases, with 10 bases between them. CDR3 sequence: CASSRDEGGELFF. The CDR3 DNA is TGCGCCAGCAGCCGAGACGAAGGCGGGGAGCTGTTTTTT.

As to this clone: At one of its ends the junction is not consistent with the germline gene, which may arise from a read error. The V and J genes are TRBV7-3 and TRBJ2-2; unclear D gene. This CDR3 has 13 amino acids. Germline V gene data show CDR1 as SGHTA and CDR2 as FQGTGA. The CDR3 loop reads CASSLPKTGELFF. In DNA, the CDR3 is TGTGCCAGCAGCTTGCCGAAAACCGGGGAGCTGTTTTTT.

Comment on this clone: A junction boundary mismatches the germline segment, possibly from a read error. The chain joins TRBV7-2 to TRBJ1-2; TRBD1 matches at 8 bases. In germline, CDR1 is SGHTA, CDR2 FQGNSA. This CDR3 is 10 amino acids long. CDR3 sequence reads: CASSLAGQVF. The DNA of the CDR3 is TGTGCCAGCAGCTTAGCGGGACAGGTCTTC. Combining the CDR3 with reference TRBV7-2 and TRBJ1-2 gives the whole variable domain GAGVSQSPSNKVTEKGKDVELRCDPISGHTALYWYRQSLGQGLEFLIYFQGNSAPDKSGLPSDRFSAERTGGSVSTLTIQRTQQEDSAVYLCASSLAGQVFGSGTRLTVV.

The chain uses TRBV9 and TRBJ2-3; unclear D gene. The CDR3 sequence is 16 residues long. The V and J ends lost 0 bases and 0 bases respectively, with 11 bases between them. The germline V gene has CDR1 SGDLS and CDR2 YYNGEE. The CDR3 reads CASSVDPVVSTDTQYF. CDR3 nucleotide sequence: TGTGCCAGCAGCGTAGACCCAGTCGTGAGCACAGATACGCAGTATTTT.

V is TRBV19 and J is TRBJ1-1, with no clear D. Germline CDR1 and CDR2: LNHDA and SQIVND (reference sequence). The CDR3 is made up of 15 amino acids. Trimming shortened V by 1 base and J by 1 base, and 10 bases separated the two germline ends. This CDR3 is CASSIVDSENTEAFF. The CDR3 bases are TGTGCCAGTAGTATAGTAGATTCAGAGAACACTGAAGCTTTCTTT.

The V and J genes are TRBV5-1 and TRBJ1-4; TRBD1 agrees at 7 bases. Unmatched junction bases numbered 7, after V lost 0 bases and J lost 8 bases. This CDR3 is 15 amino acids long. Germline V CDR1 and CDR2: SGHRS, YFSETQ. The CDR3 nucleotides are TGCGCCAGCAGCTTGGCCCCGGAGGGACAGGAAAAACTGTTTTTT. It yields the protein CASSLAPEGQEKLFF.

Comments on this clone: This specimen includes other DNA sequences encoding the same CDR3. The J gene is TRBJ1-6, the V gene TRBV9, with D possibly matching TRBD1 (5 bases). This CDR3 contains 15 residues. The V gene lost 0 bases and the J gene lost 10 bases, with 14 bases spanning the gap. CDR1 is SGDLS, CDR2 YYNGEE, per germline. The CDR3 protein is CASSVARRGGSPLHF. In nucleotides, the CDR3 is TGTGCCAGCAGCGTAGCGAGACGGGGGGGATCACCCCTCCACTTT.

The rearrangement joins TRBV6-4 to TRBJ2-1; D may be TRBD2 (7 bases). CDR3 length equals 15 residues. Germline CDR1 reads MRHNA; CDR2 reads SNTAGT. V was pared by 3 bases and J by 7 bases, with 16 bases between. The CDR3 DNA is TGTGCCAGCAGTGAGAGTGAGGGGGAGGGGAATGAGCAGTTCTTC. It encodes CASSESEGEGNEQFF.